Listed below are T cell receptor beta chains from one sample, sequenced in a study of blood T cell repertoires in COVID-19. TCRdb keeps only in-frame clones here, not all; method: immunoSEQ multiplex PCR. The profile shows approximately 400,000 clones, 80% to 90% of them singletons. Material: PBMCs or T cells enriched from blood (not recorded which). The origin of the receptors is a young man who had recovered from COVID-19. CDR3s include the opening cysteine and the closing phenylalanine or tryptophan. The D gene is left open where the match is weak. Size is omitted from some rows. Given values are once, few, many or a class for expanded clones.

DNA: TGTGCCAGCAGTGAAACCTGGGGCGCGGACACCGGGGAGCTGTTTTTT; CDR3: CASSETWGADTGELFF; size: .; V: TRBV25-1; D: .; J: TRBJ2-2
DNA: TGTGCCAGCAGCCCCGGACAGGGGTTGCCTTATAATGAAAAACTGTTTTTT; CDR3: CASSPGQGLPYNEKLFF; size: .; V: TRBV4-2; D: TRBD1; J: TRBJ1-4
DNA: TGTGCCAGTAACGCCCCTAGCCGTGGGCCTGGAAACACCATATATTTT; CDR3: CASNAPSRGPGNTIYF; size: .; V: TRBV19; D: .; J: TRBJ1-3
DNA: TGTGCCAGCAGTGAAGCCGGGGGGCTATTGAACACCGGGGAGCTGTTTTTT; CDR3: CASSEAGGLLNTGELFF; size: .; V: TRBV6-1; D: .; J: TRBJ2-2
DNA: TGCGCCAGCAGCCAAAATCGGAACGCGGAGAGCGAATCGAACACTGAAGCTTTCTTT; CDR3: CASSQNRNAESESNTEAFF; size: .; V: TRBV4-1; D: .; J: TRBJ1-1
DNA: TGTGCCAGCAGCGTAAGAGAGCGGTCGAACACCGGGGAGCTGTTTTTT; CDR3: CASSVRERSNTGELFF; size: .; V: TRBV9; D: .; J: TRBJ2-2
DNA: TGTGCCAGCTGTGAGTCCGCGGCCAAAAACATTCAGTACTTC; CDR3: CASCESAAKNIQYF; size: .; V: TRBV6-1; D: .; J: TRBJ2-4
DNA: TGCAGCGTTGGTGGCAGGGTGGGACAGCCCCAGCATTTT; CDR3: CSVGGRVGQPQHF; size: .; V: TRBV29-1; D: .; J: TRBJ1-5
DNA: TGTGCCTGGACTAGCGGGGGCCGGAACACCGGGGAGCTGTTTTTT; CDR3: CAWTSGGRNTGELFF; size: .; V: TRBV30; D: TRBD2; J: TRBJ2-2
DNA: TGTGCCAGTAGTTCGGGAGGGGCCGAGCAGTACTTC; CDR3: CASSSGGAEQYF; size: .; V: TRBV19; D: TRBD2; J: TRBJ2-7
DNA: TGTGCCAGCAGCCAATCGGACAACAAGGGCAATGAGCAGTTCTTC; CDR3: CASSQSDNKGNEQFF; size: .; V: TRBV3-1/TRBV3-2; D: .; J: TRBJ2-1
DNA: TGTGCCAGCAGCTTAGCGGGGACAGATATCTACGAGCAGTACTTC; CDR3: CASSLAGTDIYEQYF; size: .; V: TRBV7-2; D: TRBD1; J: TRBJ2-7
DNA: TGTGCCAGCTCACCACGGGACAGTGGTGAAAAACTGTTTTTT; CDR3: CASSPRDSGEKLFF; size: .; V: TRBV18; D: TRBD1; J: TRBJ1-4
DNA: TGTGCCAGCAGTACCCGAGGGCCTGAAGCTTTCTTT; CDR3: CASSTRGPEAFF; size: .; V: TRBV12-3/TRBV12-4; D: .; J: TRBJ1-1
DNA: TGTGCCAGCAGTTTTAATTCGGTCGGGGGGGAAAAACTGTTTTTT; CDR3: CASSFNSVGGEKLFF; size: .; V: TRBV28; D: .; J: TRBJ1-4
DNA: TGTGCCAGCAGTTTGGAGGGTCCCAGGCCCCTCCACTTT; CDR3: CASSLEGPRPLHF; size: .; V: TRBV27; D: .; J: TRBJ1-6
DNA: TGTGCCAGCAGCCCCCCTGGACTAGCGGGGGTCGATACGCAGTATTTT; CDR3: CASSPPGLAGVDTQYF; size: .; V: TRBV9; D: TRBD2; J: TRBJ2-3
DNA: TGTGCCAGCCTCTTGCAAGAGGGGAGGAGCGAGCAGTACTTC; CDR3: CASLLQEGRSEQYF; size: .; V: TRBV2; D: .; J: TRBJ2-7
DNA: TGTGCCAGCAGCCATTGGACAGCTACCTCTGGAAACACCATATATTTT; CDR3: CASSHWTATSGNTIYF; size: .; V: TRBV14; D: .; J: TRBJ1-3
DNA: TGTGCCATCAGTCGGACTAGCGGGGTCTACGAGCAGTACTTC; CDR3: CAISRTSGVYEQYF; size: .; V: TRBV10-3; D: TRBD2; J: TRBJ2-7
DNA: TGTGCCAGCTCACCACCGACAGGGGTTACGAACACTGAAGCTTTCTTT; CDR3: CASSPPTGVTNTEAFF; size: few; V: TRBV18; D: TRBD1; J: TRBJ1-1
DNA: TGTGCCAGCAGCACATACACGGGACAGCCTAATGAGCAGTTCTTC; CDR3: CASSTYTGQPNEQFF; size: .; V: TRBV7-2; D: TRBD1; J: TRBJ2-1
DNA: TGTGCCAGCGGGACAACCGGCTACACCTTC; CDR3: CASGTTGYTF; size: .; V: TRBV7-2; D: .; J: TRBJ1-2
DNA: TGTGCCAGTAGTACCCAAAGCGGGGCAGAGCAGTTCTTC; CDR3: CASSTQSGAEQFF; size: .; V: TRBV19; D: TRBD2; J: TRBJ2-1
DNA: TGTGCTAGTGGTTATAAAACAGGGGAAGGCGAGCAGTACTTC; CDR3: CASGYKTGEGEQYF; size: .; V: TRBV12-5; D: TRBD1; J: TRBJ2-7
DNA: TGTGCCTGGACGGCGGGGGCCTACAATGAGCAGTTCTTC; CDR3: CAWTAGAYNEQFF; size: once; V: TRBV30; D: TRBD2; J: TRBJ2-1
DNA: TGTGCCAGTAGTGGCGCTAGCGGGGCGAACACCGGGGAGCTGTTTTTT; CDR3: CASSGASGANTGELFF; size: .; V: TRBV19; D: TRBD2; J: TRBJ2-2